The rows below give T cell receptor beta chains drawn from one sample of a study of T cell responses to AZD1222 COVID-19 vaccine. TCRdb's copy holds only in-frame clones and misses some; the assay was immunoSEQ multiplex PCR. The table lists tens of thousands of clones, around 90% of them singletons, with about 8% in the top ten. The source was peripheral blood, collected on day 0 of AZD1222 vaccination. The source is an adult in good health. Each CDR3 is given with its conserved first and last residue. A D gene is named only where the DNA matches it firmly. Clone size is given for some rows only: seen once, a few or many times, or a class if the clone is expanded.

j_call: TRBJ2-4
d_call: .
cdr3_length: 13
clone_size: .
v_call: TRBV11-2
cdr3_nt: TGTGCCAGCCACGACGGGGGTGGGAACATTCAGTACTTC
cdr3_aa: CASHDGGGNIQYF

j_call: TRBJ1-4
d_call: TRBD1
cdr3_length: 15
clone_size: .
v_call: TRBV5-1
cdr3_nt: TGCGCCAGCAGCTTGTCTGGTGGGACAGGCGAAAAACTGTTTTTT
cdr3_aa: CASSLSGGTGEKLFF

j_call: TRBJ2-7
d_call: TRBD1
cdr3_length: 15
clone_size: .
v_call: TRBV9
cdr3_nt: TGTGCCAGCAGCGGGGGGACAGGGGCGATATACGAGCAGTACTTC
cdr3_aa: CASSGGTGAIYEQYF

j_call: TRBJ1-5
d_call: .
cdr3_length: 14
clone_size: .
v_call: TRBV27
cdr3_nt: TGTGCCAGCAGTTTAGAGGTTAGCAATCAGCCCCAGCATTTT
cdr3_aa: CASSLEVSNQPQHF

j_call: TRBJ1-6
d_call: TRBD1
cdr3_length: 17
clone_size: .
v_call: TRBV3-1/TRBV3-2
cdr3_nt: TGTGCCAGCAGCACCCTACCTACAGGGGGTATAAATTCACCCCTCCACTTT
cdr3_aa: CASSTLPTGGINSPLHF

j_call: TRBJ2-1
d_call: .
cdr3_length: 14
clone_size: .
v_call: TRBV7-2
cdr3_nt: TGTGCCAGCAGCCCTCGGGTATGGGGAAATGAGCAGTTCTTC
cdr3_aa: CASSPRVWGNEQFF

j_call: TRBJ2-3
d_call: .
cdr3_length: 12
clone_size: .
v_call: TRBV5-6
cdr3_nt: TGTGCCAGCAGCTTTCCAGTCGGGACGCAGTATTTT
cdr3_aa: CASSFPVGTQYF

j_call: TRBJ2-5
d_call: TRBD2
cdr3_length: 15
clone_size: once
v_call: TRBV5-4
cdr3_nt: TGTGCCAGCAGCTTTGCTAGCGGGGGCCAAGAGACCCAGTACTTC
cdr3_aa: CASSFASGGQETQYF

j_call: TRBJ1-5
d_call: TRBD1
cdr3_length: 14
clone_size: .
v_call: TRBV19
cdr3_nt: TGTGCCAGTAATTTGGCAGGGGGAGGTCAGCCCCAGCATTTT
cdr3_aa: CASNLAGGGQPQHF

j_call: TRBJ1-3
d_call: .
cdr3_length: 12
clone_size: .
v_call: TRBV3-1/TRBV3-2
cdr3_nt: TGTGCCAGCACTTTCACTGGAAACACCATATATTTT
cdr3_aa: CASTFTGNTIYF

j_call: TRBJ1-3
d_call: TRBD1
cdr3_length: 16
clone_size: once
v_call: TRBV5-1
cdr3_nt: TGCGCCAGCAGCTTGGTGGCAGGGGGCCTTGGAAACACCATATATTTT
cdr3_aa: CASSLVAGGLGNTIYF

j_call: TRBJ1-3
d_call: .
cdr3_length: 13
clone_size: .
v_call: TRBV7-2
cdr3_nt: TGTGCCAGCAGCTTAGGTTTTGGAAACACCATATATTTT
cdr3_aa: CASSLGFGNTIYF

j_call: TRBJ1-2
d_call: .
cdr3_length: 14
clone_size: .
v_call: TRBV5-5
cdr3_nt: TGTGCCAGCAGGGAAGGGGATGTGAGCTATGGCTACACCTTC
cdr3_aa: CASREGDVSYGYTF

j_call: TRBJ2-7
d_call: TRBD1
cdr3_length: 14
clone_size: .
v_call: TRBV11-3
cdr3_nt: TGTGCCAGCAGCTTGGACAGGGGGTCGGGCGAGCAGTACTTC
cdr3_aa: CASSLDRGSGEQYF

j_call: TRBJ1-5
d_call: .
cdr3_length: 14
clone_size: .
v_call: TRBV24-1
cdr3_nt: TGTGCCACCAGTGATTATGGGGGCGTACAGCCCCAGCATTTT
cdr3_aa: CATSDYGGVQPQHF

j_call: TRBJ2-1
d_call: TRBD2
cdr3_length: 16
clone_size: once
v_call: TRBV4-1
cdr3_nt: TGCGCCAGCAGCCTAGGGACTAGCGTTTCCTACAATGAGCAGTTCTTC
cdr3_aa: CASSLGTSVSYNEQFF

j_call: TRBJ2-7
d_call: .
cdr3_length: 15
clone_size: once
v_call: TRBV27
cdr3_nt: TGTGCCAGCAGTTTACGGGGGTCTGATGCTTACGAGCAGTACTTC
cdr3_aa: CASSLRGSDAYEQYF

j_call: TRBJ1-6
d_call: .
cdr3_length: 14
clone_size: medium-sized
v_call: TRBV7-9
cdr3_nt: TGTGCCAGCAGCTTAGGTACAGCGTTGGAGACCCTCCACTTT
cdr3_aa: CASSLGTALETLHF

j_call: TRBJ2-7
d_call: .
cdr3_length: 12
clone_size: .
v_call: TRBV11-2
cdr3_nt: TGTGCCAGCAGTTTCCAGGGCTACGAGCAGTACTTC
cdr3_aa: CASSFQGYEQYF

j_call: TRBJ2-5
d_call: .
cdr3_length: 15
clone_size: .
v_call: TRBV4-2
cdr3_nt: TGTGCCAGCAGCCAAGATAGGCAGGGCCAAGAGACCCAGTACTTC
cdr3_aa: CASSQDRQGQETQYF

j_call: TRBJ2-1
d_call: .
cdr3_length: 15
clone_size: .
v_call: TRBV7-2
cdr3_nt: TGTGCCAGCAGCTTAGGGGGGATACTTTACAATGAGCAGTTCTTC
cdr3_aa: CASSLGGILYNEQFF

j_call: TRBJ1-1
d_call: .
cdr3_length: 15
clone_size: .
v_call: TRBV5-8
cdr3_nt: TGTGCCAGCAGCTTCTTCGGGGCCTTAAACACTGAAGCTTTCTTT
cdr3_aa: CASSFFGALNTEAFF

j_call: TRBJ2-7
d_call: .
cdr3_length: 12
clone_size: .
v_call: TRBV4-1
cdr3_nt: TGCGCCAGCAGCCAAGTAATGGGGGAGCAGTACTTC
cdr3_aa: CASSQVMGEQYF

j_call: TRBJ1-3
d_call: .
cdr3_length: 11
clone_size: .
v_call: TRBV12-3/TRBV12-4
cdr3_nt: TGTGCCAGCAGTGAGGGGGTTACCATATATTTT
cdr3_aa: CASSEGVTIYF

j_call: TRBJ2-1
d_call: TRBD2
cdr3_length: 16
clone_size: .
v_call: TRBV9
cdr3_nt: TGTGCCAGCAGCGTAGCTCCTAGCGGTTCCTACAATGAGCAGTTCTTC
cdr3_aa: CASSVAPSGSYNEQFF

j_call: TRBJ1-2
d_call: .
cdr3_length: 16
clone_size: .
v_call: TRBV4-1
cdr3_nt: TGCGCCAGCAGCCAAGATCCGAGGGCACTTTCGTCTGGCTACACCTTC
cdr3_aa: CASSQDPRALSSGYTF

j_call: TRBJ1-4
d_call: .
cdr3_length: 14
clone_size: once
v_call: TRBV18
cdr3_nt: TGTGCCAGCTCACCGGGGGACCTGAGGGAAAAACTGTTTTTT
cdr3_aa: CASSPGDLREKLFF

j_call: TRBJ1-5
d_call: .
cdr3_length: 14
clone_size: .
v_call: TRBV2
cdr3_nt: TGTGCCAGCAGGGAGGGGCGAGGCAATCAGCCCCAGCATTTT
cdr3_aa: CASREGRGNQPQHF

j_call: TRBJ1-2
d_call: .
cdr3_length: 16
clone_size: .
v_call: TRBV18
cdr3_nt: TGTGCCAGCTCAAACGCCCGCCAGGGGAGCGCCTATGGCTACACCTTC
cdr3_aa: CASSNARQGSAYGYTF